The 8 T cell receptor beta chains below come from one sample, sequenced in a study of blood T cell repertoires in COVID-19. The protocol was immunoSEQ multiplex PCR, while the TCRdb copy is restricted to in-frame clones and leaves out a portion. The sample carries 200,000 to 250,000 clones, about four fifths recorded once. Input material: peripheral blood. These receptor sequences come from a woman in her late teens or twenties with acute or convalescent COVID-19.

The chain employs TRBV6-4 and TRBJ2-3; D may be TRBD2 (6 bases). V lost 3 bases and J lost 0, with 10 bases in between. CDR1 and CDR2 (germline): MRHNA, SNTAGT. This CDR3 has 15 amino acids. The CDR3 nucleotides read TGTGCCAGCAGTGATGTGGCGGGAAGCACAGATACGCAGTATTTT. Amino acid sequence: CASSDVAGSTDTQYF.

This rearrangement joins TRBV14 to TRBJ1-1, with D unresolved. Germline assignment: CDR1 SGHDN and CDR2 FVKESK. This CDR3 has 13 amino acids. The V end was cut by 6 bases, the J end by 2 bases, with 10 bases between. The CDR3 nucleotides are TGTGCCAGCAGAAAGACATCAAACACTGAAGCTTTCTTT. Residues: CASRKTSNTEAFF.

This chain uses TRBV30 with TRBJ2-3; 10 bases line up with TRBD2. This CDR3 comprises 16 residues. J gave up 6 bases and V 0 bases, and 9 bases lay outside the gene matches. Germline V gene lookup returns CDR1 GTSNPN and CDR2 SVGIG (reference sequence). The CDR3 spells CAWSVGGLAGEDTQYF. DNA of the CDR3: TGTGCCTGGAGTGTAGGGGGCCTAGCGGGAGAGGATACGCAGTATTTT.

The J gene is TRBJ2-7, the V gene TRBV5-1; possible D gene TRBD1, 5 bases. Deletions cut 3 bases from V and 4 bases from J, with 11 bases between. This CDR3 contains 13 residues. Per germline, CDR1 SGHRS and CDR2 YFSETQ. The CDR3 is CASSWGFRYEQYF. Here the CDR3 DNA reads TGCGCCAGCAGCTGGGGCTTTAGGTACGAGCAGTACTTC. Drawing the rest from reference TRBV5-1 and TRBJ2-7, the complete variable domain is KAGVTQTPRYLIKTRGQQVTLSCSPISGHRSVSWYQQTPGQGLQFLFEYFSETQRNKGNFPGRFSGRQFSNSRSEMNVSTLELGDSALYLCASSWGFRYEQYFGPGTRLTVT.

J is TRBJ1-2 and V is TRBV6-5; 9 nucleotides match TRBD1. The junction had 9 bases not matched to a gene; V was cut back by 6 bases and J by 4 bases. This CDR3 comprises 15 residues. The germline CDR1 and CDR2 sequences are MNHEY and SVGAGI. CDR3 DNA sequence: TGTGCCAGCAGATATGGGAAGACAGGGGGCTATGGCTACACCTTC. This sequence encodes CASRYGKTGGYGYTF.

The J gene is TRBJ2-6, the V gene TRBV9; D is undetermined. V lost 3 bases to trimming and J lost 4 bases, with 8 bases between them. This CDR3 contains 14 residues. The germline gives CDR1 SGDLS, CDR2 YYNGEE. In nucleotides, the CDR3 is TGTGCCAGCAGCGCCCCCCCGGGGGCCAACGTCCTGACTTTC. Translated, it gives CASSAPPGANVLTF.

In this sample, this clone turned up a few times. The genes are TRBV6-6 and TRBJ2-7; D possibly corresponds to TRBD2 (5 bases). CDR1 is MNHNY and CDR2 is SVGAGI in the germline V gene (reference sequence). The CDR3 extends over 14 amino acids. Trimming cost V 0 bases and J 11 bases, with 17 bases left between them. This CDR3 reads CASSYSSEKPGKYF. Here the CDR3 DNA reads TGTGCCAGCAGTTACTCGAGTGAAAAACCGGGAAAGTACTTC.

The chain couples TRBV4-3 to TRBJ2-7; no definite D call. Germline V gives CDR1 LGHNA, CDR2 YSLEER. The CDR3 spans 13 residues. Trimming left V 5 bases short and J 0 bases short, with 8 bases between. CDR3 nucleotides: TGCGCCAGCAGCACCTACCCCTCCTACGAGCAGTACTTC. Amino acids: CASSTYPSYEQYF.